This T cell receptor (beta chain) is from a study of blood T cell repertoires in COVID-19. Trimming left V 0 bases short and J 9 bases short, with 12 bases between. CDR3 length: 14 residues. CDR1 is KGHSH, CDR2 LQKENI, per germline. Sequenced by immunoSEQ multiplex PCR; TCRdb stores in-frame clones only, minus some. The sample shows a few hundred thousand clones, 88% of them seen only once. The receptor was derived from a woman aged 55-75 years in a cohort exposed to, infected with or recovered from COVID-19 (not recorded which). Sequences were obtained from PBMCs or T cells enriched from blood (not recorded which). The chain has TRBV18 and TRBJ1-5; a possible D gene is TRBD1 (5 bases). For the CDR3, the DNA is TGTGCCAGCTCACCACCGGGGGGATCGCGGCCCCAGCATTTT. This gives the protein CASSPPGGSRPQHF.